The clone carrying this T cell receptor beta chain has a handful of counts. TCRdb keeps only in-frame clones here, not all; method: immunoSEQ multiplex PCR. Of under 150,000 clones detected, approximately 90% appear once; the ten largest clones hold 1.5%. These data belong to a study of blood T cell repertoires in COVID-19. On the study more broadly: The cDNA or gDNA used as material had been derived from T cells, B-cell-depleted T cells, or PBMCs.

This CDR3 has 15 residues. The V and J ends lost 2 bases and 8 bases, in that order; junction bases with no gene match: 7. Germline V CDR1 and CDR2: SNHLY, FYNNEI. The sequence derives from a human donor in a cohort sampled during active COVID-19. This chain links TRBV2 with TRBJ1-4, with 8 positions matching TRBD1. The material sequenced was peripheral blood. The CDR3 here is CASSEWTGREEKLFF. As DNA, the CDR3 is TGTGCCAGCAGTGAATGGACAGGGAGGGAAGAAAAACTGTTTTTT.